The sequence of this T cell receptor (beta chain) was determined in a study of CD8 T cells in ankylosing spondylitis. General study results and limits: Seemingly characteristic of ankylosing spondylitis blood was a TCR beta motif consisting of roughly 8 highly homologous variants. Disease-linked clones were CD8+ and relatively rare in peripheral blood.

As to this clonotype: Its antigen remains unknown.

The V end was cut by 0 bases, the J end by 3 bases, with 12 bases between. The germline V gene has CDR1 LGHNA and CDR2 YSLEER. This CDR3 has 15 residues. For TCR beta, libraries came from quantitative 5'-RACE with molecular barcodes. TCRdb called the 5' RACE reads again in MiXCR, with one record for every CDR3 protein. Of 230,000 or so distinct CDR3 sequences in the sample, roughly 18% were seen once. The material sequenced was blood, either unsorted or a sorted T cell fraction (not recorded which). The chain couples TRBV4-3 to TRBJ2-7; possibly TRBD2 for D (5 bases). The receptor's source is a male donor with ankylosing spondylitis or in good health (not recorded which). CDR3 loop: CASSQEQLEDYEQYF. Here the CDR3 DNA reads TGCGCCAGCAGCCAAGAACAACTAGAAGACTACGAGCAGTACTTC.